The clone carrying this T cell receptor beta chain was detected once. Its antigen is unknown. In germline, CDR1 is LGHNA, CDR2 YSLEER. The CDR3 loop spans 17 amino acids. V dropped 0 bases and J dropped 7; count of bases not matched to a gene: 12. The data were obtained in a study of CD8 T cells in Susac syndrome. Study-level points and caveats: As acknowledged by the study, its TCR sequencing and HLA analysis included a relatively small number of individuals.

An input of roughly 0.5 to 1 ug of RNA was subjected to reverse transcription using random hexamers. A multiplex approach, immunoSEQ multiplex PCR, amplified TCR beta CDR3 across 54 Vbeta and 13 Jbeta. Each CDR3 protein is one row after TCRdb ran MiXCR on the immunoSEQ multiplex PCR reads. The repertoire holds around 130,000 distinct CDR3 sequences, with around 91% as singletons. TEMRA cells were FACS-enriched, and CD8+ and CD4+ T cells were isolated negatively. Sequencing was carried out using CD8+ T cells from PBMCs. The chain links TRBV4-3 to TRBJ2-1; 7 nucleotides match TRBD1. This clonotype was obtained from a human donor with multiple sclerosis. The CDR3 spells CASSQDRMDSRGNEQFF. CDR3 DNA: TGCGCCAGCAGCCAAGATAGGATGGATTCCAGGGGGAATGAGCAGTTCTTC.